This entry lists 14 T cell receptor beta chains sequenced from one sample in a study of beta chain features in type 1 diabetes. Reverse transcribing all isolated RNA meant expressed TCRB transcripts were sequenced. Generated by immunoSEQ multiplex PCR, the TCRdb table keeps only in-frame clones and is missing some. Here the sample spans about 450,000 clones, over 9.5% being singletons. The material sequenced was naive CD4+ T cells from blood. The receptors come from a woman aged 18 to 35 in good health.

The sample holds a few counts of this clone. This CDR3 is CASSQNPQGATTDTQYF. Here the CDR3 DNA reads TGTGCCAGCAGCCAGAATCCGCAGGGGGCTACGACAGATACGCAGTATTTT. This chain joins TRBV28 and TRBJ2-3, with 8 nucleotides matching TRBD1. The CDR3 has 17 amino acids. Germline-derived CDR1 and CDR2 are MDHEN and SYDVKM. Trimming took 6 bases from V and 3 from J; bases not matched to a gene: 14. Drawing the rest from reference TRBV28 and TRBJ2-3, the complete variable domain is DVKVTQSSRYLVKRTGEKVFLECVQDMDHENMFWYRQDPGLGLRLIYFSYDVKMKEKGDIPEGYSVSREKKERFSLILESASTNQTSMYLCASSQNPQGATTDTQYFGPGTRLTVL.

This clone was recorded a few times. V gene TRBV5-1 combines with J gene TRBJ2-5; 8 bases line up with TRBD2. The CDR3 loop spans 21 amino acids. From germline, CDR1 is SGHRS and CDR2 YFSETQ. J was trimmed by 2 bases and V by 1 base; bases with no gene match: 22. This CDR3 reads CASSLRVSLAQTAGGQETQYF. CDR3 DNA: TGCGCCAGCAGCTTGAGGGTTTCACTCGCTCAAACGGCGGGAGGACAAGAGACCCAGTACTTC.

V and J are TRBV20-1 and TRBJ2-7, with D tentatively TRBD1 (6 bases). The CDR3 covers 11 residues. Germline V gene sequence: CDR1 DFQATT, CDR2 SNEGSKA (reference sequence). V was pared by 7 bases and J by 5 bases, with 12 bases between. This CDR3 reads CSVDRSDEQYF. The CDR3 DNA sequence: TGCAGTGTCGACAGGTCGGACGAGCAGTACTTC.

V and J are TRBV6-5 and TRBJ2-2; no firm D call. V was trimmed by 1 base and J by 7 bases, leaving 7 bases between them. Germline CDR1 reads MNHEY; CDR2 reads SVGAGI. The CDR3 contains 13 residues. CDR3 region: CASSYFRHGELFF. In DNA, the CDR3 is TGTGCCAGCAGTTACTTTAGACACGGGGAGCTGTTTTTT.

The sample holds a few counts of this clone. This chain connects TRBV5-1 to TRBJ2-3, with D possibly TRBD1 on 6 matching bases. The CDR3 is made up of 13 amino acids. Germline V gene sequence: CDR1 SGHRS, CDR2 YFSETQ. Deletions cut 0 bases from V and 12 bases from J, with 14 bases between. The CDR3 nucleotides read TGCGCCAGCAGCTTGGCGGGACAATCGTCACAGTATTTT. Residues: CASSLAGQSSQYF.

The chain carries TRBV4-1 and TRBJ1-2, with TRBD1 matching over 9 bases. The CDR3 runs 16 residues. Trimming at V came to 2 bases and at J to 1 base, leaving 5 bases not matched to a gene. Germline CDR1 and CDR2: MGHRA and YSYEKL. DNA for the CDR3: TGCGCCAGCAGCCAATATTTGGGACAGGGTAACTATGGCTACACCTTC. Translating gives CASSQYLGQGNYGYTF.

V is TRBV30 and J is TRBJ2-4; D is perhaps TRBD2 (5 bases). This CDR3 is 14 amino acids long. Trimming removed 1 base from V and 2 bases from J, with 9 bases in between. Germline-derived CDR1 and CDR2 are GTSNPN and SVGIG (reference sequence). The CDR3 sequence: CAWSAEGPKNIQYF. The CDR3, as DNA: TGTGCCTGGAGTGCAGAGGGTCCCAAAAACATTCAGTACTTC.

The V gene is TRBV14, the J gene TRBJ2-1; 7 positions agree with TRBD1. This CDR3 spans 15 amino acids. V lost 4 bases, J lost 7 bases, and 10 bases stayed unmatched. Germline values: CDR1 SGHDN, CDR2 FVKESK. CDR3 nucleotide sequence: TGTGCCAGCAGCCTAAGACAGGGTTTATGGAATGAGCAGTTCTTC. Its translation is CASSLRQGLWNEQFF. The whole variable domain, filled in from reference TRBV14 and TRBJ2-1, reads EAGVTQFPSHSVIEKGQTVTLRCDPISGHDNLYWYRRVMGKEIKFLLHFVKESKQDESGMPNNRFLAERTGGTYSTLKVQPAELEDSGVYFCASSLRQGLWNEQFFGPGTRLTVL.

This clone was counted many times. The rearrangement links TRBV29-1 to TRBJ2-5; D uncertain. This CDR3 contains 13 residues. V lost 6 bases and J lost 3, with 14 bases in between. Per the germline V gene, CDR1 is SQVTM and CDR2 is ANQGSEA. The CDR3 sequence: CSVVQYREETQYF. DNA for the CDR3: TGCAGCGTAGTTCAGTACAGAGAAGAGACCCAGTACTTC.

This clone was counted a few times. V usage is TRBV29-1 and J usage is TRBJ1-3; no clear D gene. The CDR3 runs 12 residues. Trimming took off 4 bases at V and 2 bases at J, with 6 bases between the two ends. Looked up from germline, CDR1 is SQVTM and CDR2 is ANQGSEA. CDR3 in DNA: TGCAGCGTTGTGCTGGCTGGAAACACCATATATTTT. Its protein is CSVVLAGNTIYF.

The V call is TRBV6-1, the J call TRBJ2-7; D unclear. Germline CDR1 reads MNHNS; CDR2 reads SASEGT. Between the trimmed V and J ends, which lost 8 bases and 1 base, there was a span of 3 bases. CDR3 length: 10 residues. The CDR3 sequence is CASGSYEQYV. CDR3 coding DNA: TGTGCCAGCGGTTCCTACGAGCAGTACGTC.

The sample holds a few counts of this clone. J is TRBJ1-1 and V is TRBV7-9; tentative D call: TRBD1 (5 bases). The germline V and J ends were trimmed by 8 bases and 1 base, with 5 bases remaining between them. This CDR3 contains 11 residues. The V gene's germline CDR1 is SEHNR and CDR2 FQNEAQ (reference sequence). CDR3 sequence (DNA): TGTGCCAGCGGGGGGAACACTGAAGCTTTCTTT. It encodes CASGGNTEAFF.

This clone was detected a few times. The gene calls are TRBV9 and TRBJ2-2; D gene ambiguous. Germline V gene data show CDR1 as SGDLS and CDR2 as YYNGEE. The CDR3 length is 14 residues. Trimming removed 2 bases from V and 4 bases from J, with 9 bases in between. This chain's CDR3 is CASSVRVGTGELFF. The CDR3 DNA is TGTGCCAGCAGCGTTAGGGTCGGCACCGGGGAGCTGTTTTTT.

This clone was found a few times. The rearrangement uses TRBV7-2 and TRBJ2-4; no clear D. Germline CDR1 reads SGHTA; CDR2 reads FQGNSA. This CDR3 comprises 15 residues. V was pared by 1 base and J by 0 bases, with 7 bases between. CDR3 sequence reads: CASSLGTIAKNIQYF. In nucleotides, the CDR3 is TGTGCCAGCAGCTTAGGGACCATAGCCAAAAACATTCAGTACTTC.